This T cell receptor (beta chain) originates from a study of identical twins. Overall study findings and caveats: Interpretation of the results relied on cross-sectional statistical analysis and not on following the same donors.

With respect to this clonotype: Its specificity is not known.

Unique molecular identifiers were present on the cDNA, and a universal primer site came from template switching. TCRdb re-derived calls from the 5' RACE reads in MiXCR, one entry per CDR3 protein. The sample yields about 430,000 distinct CDR3 sequences, approximately 17% seen once. This TCR was recovered from a middle-aged man in good health. Sequencing was done on a sample of naive T cells sorted from blood.

The chain's CDR3 is CASSLLRKVPGELFF. CDR3 bases: TGTGCCAGCAGCCTACTTAGGAAGGTTCCCGGGGAGCTGTTTTTT. J is TRBJ2-2 and V is TRBV21-1. TRBV21-1 is flagged as a pseudogene. The CDR3 length is 15 residues.